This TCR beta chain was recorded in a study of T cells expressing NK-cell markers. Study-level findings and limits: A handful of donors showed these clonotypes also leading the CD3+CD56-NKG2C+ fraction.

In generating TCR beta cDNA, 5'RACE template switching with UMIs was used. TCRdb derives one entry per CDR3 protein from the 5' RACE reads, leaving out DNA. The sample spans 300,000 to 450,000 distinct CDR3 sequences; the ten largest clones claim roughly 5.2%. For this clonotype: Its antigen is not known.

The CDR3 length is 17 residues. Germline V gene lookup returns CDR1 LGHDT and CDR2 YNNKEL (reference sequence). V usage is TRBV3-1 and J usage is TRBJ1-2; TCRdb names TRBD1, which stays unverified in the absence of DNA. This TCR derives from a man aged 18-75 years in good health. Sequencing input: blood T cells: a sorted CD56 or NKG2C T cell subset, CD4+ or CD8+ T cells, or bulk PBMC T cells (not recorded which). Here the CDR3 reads CASSQGLGPGTNYGYTF.